Presented here are 21 T cell receptor beta chains from one specimen sequenced in a study of blood T cell repertoires in COVID-19. The repertoire was sequenced with immunoSEQ multiplex PCR; TCRdb's copy has only in-frame clones and lacks some. Here the sample spans about 180,000 clones, approximately 80% being singletons. The sample taken for sequencing was peripheral blood. Source of these receptors: a woman between 35 and 50 years old with COVID-19, enrolled during active disease.

The J gene is TRBJ1-2, the V gene TRBV19; unclear D gene. The CDR3 has 12 amino acids. V was clipped by 3 bases and J by 8 bases, with 10 bases between them. Germline values: CDR1 LNHDA, CDR2 SQIVND (reference sequence). CDR3 loop: CASSIGSRGYTF. Written as DNA, the CDR3 is TGTGCCAGTAGTATCGGGAGCCGGGGCTACACCTTC.

V usage is TRBV14 and J usage is TRBJ1-2; D is perhaps TRBD1 (6 bases). Trimming left V 2 bases short and J 0 bases short, with 7 bases between. Germline values: CDR1 SGHDN, CDR2 FVKESK. This CDR3 contains 14 residues. For the CDR3, the DNA is TGTGCCAGCAGCCAAAGGGGGTCTAACTATGGCTACACCTTC. Protein sequence: CASSQRGSNYGYTF.

The V and J genes are TRBV9 and TRBJ2-2; 8 bases align to TRBD1. Germline assignment: CDR1 SGDLS and CDR2 YYNGEE. Trimming cost V 2 bases and J 1 base; bases outside gene matches: 4. This CDR3 contains 16 residues. The CDR3 nucleotides are TGTGCCAGCAGCGTTGGCGGGACAGGGAACACCGGGGAGCTGTTTTTT. It codes for CASSVGGTGNTGELFF.

The chain's CDR3 is CASNLNTEAFF. For the CDR3, the DNA is TGTGCCAGTAACTTGAACACTGAAGCTTTCTTT. V is TRBV19 and J is TRBJ1-1; no clear D. This CDR3 comprises 11 residues. Trimming shortened V by 7 bases and J by 0 bases, and 3 bases separated the two germline ends. Germline V gene sequence: CDR1 LNHDA, CDR2 SQIVND (reference sequence).

This clone turned up a few times. The chain couples TRBV12-3 or TRBV12-4 to TRBJ1-2; D not certain. The V and J ends lost 5 bases and 7 bases respectively, with 14 bases between them. This CDR3 contains 13 residues. Here the CDR3 reads CASSPYSSTGYTF. CDR3 nucleotides: TGTGCCAGCAGTCCCTATAGCTCTACTGGCTACACCTTC.

This chain links TRBV28 with TRBJ2-2; D is possibly TRBD1 (5 bases). This CDR3 is built from 14 residues. Germline CDR1 reads MDHEN; CDR2 reads SYDVKM. Trimming cost V 2 bases and J 2 bases, with 6 bases left between them. Here the CDR3 DNA reads TGTGCCAGCAGTTTACAGGGTAACACCGGGGAGCTGTTTTTT. This translates into CASSLQGNTGELFF.

This clone was seen just once. This sequence joins TRBV29-1 and TRBJ2-7, with D possibly TRBD2 on 5 matching bases. The CDR3 totals 14 residues. The V end was cut by 4 bases, the J end by 2 bases, with 15 bases between. CDR1 and CDR2 from the germline V gene are SQVTM and ANQGSEA. The chain's CDR3 is CSVVGALGAYEQYF. The DNA for the CDR3 is TGCAGCGTTGTGGGAGCGCTCGGTGCCTACGAGCAGTACTTC.

CDR3 amino acids: CATSGPQETQYF. Written as DNA, the CDR3 is TGTGCCACCAGTGGGCCACAGGAGACCCAGTACTTC. The genes are TRBV24-1 and TRBJ2-5; no clear D gene. This CDR3 spans 12 amino acids. The V gene lost 5 bases and the J gene lost 5 bases, with 8 bases spanning the gap. Per the germline V gene, CDR1 is KGHDR and CDR2 is SFDVKD.

The chain is built from TRBV5-1 and TRBJ2-7, with a possible D match to TRBD2 (5 bases). The CDR3 consists of 14 residues. Germline-derived CDR1 and CDR2 are SGHRS and YFSETQ. Trimming took off 7 bases at V and 6 bases at J, with 20 bases between the two ends. The CDR3 DNA is TGCGCCAGCGTAGAAGGAGGTGTCAGGTCCGAGCAGTACTTC. Translating it yields CASVEGGVRSEQYF.

V and J are TRBV29-1 and TRBJ1-1, with D unresolved. The CDR3 runs 10 residues. Trimming stripped 1 base from V and 8 bases from J, with 5 bases between. Germline CDR1 and CDR2: SQVTM and ANQGSEA. CDR3: CSVEVQEAFF. In DNA form, the CDR3 reads TGCAGCGTTGAAGTCCAGGAAGCTTTCTTT.

The table lists this clone with a count of one. This rearrangement joins TRBV2 to TRBJ2-1; TRBD2 matches 12 bases. The CDR3 is made up of 15 amino acids. Germline CDR1 and CDR2: SNHLY and FYNNEI. The junction had 16 bases not matched to a gene; V was cut back by 8 bases and J by 14 bases. The CDR3 region is CASQEGRLAGEKKFF. The CDR3 DNA reads as TGTGCCAGCCAGGAGGGGAGACTAGCGGGAGAAAAGAAGTTCTTC.

The chain couples TRBV28 to TRBJ2-3; D may be TRBD1 (5 bases). This CDR3 comprises 14 residues. Germline lookup yields CDR1 MDHEN and CDR2 SYDVKM. V was clipped by 6 bases and J by 5 bases, with 15 bases between them. The DNA for the CDR3 is TGTGCCAGCAGCCTCCTGGGGCCGAGAGATACGCAGTATTTT. This translates into CASSLLGPRDTQYF.

The rearrangement joins TRBV5-4 to TRBJ1-4; TRBD1 is a possible D gene (5 bases). V shed 2 bases and J shed 2 bases, with 16 bases lying between them. Germline CDR1 SGHNT, CDR2 YYREEE (reference sequence). The CDR3 consists of 17 residues. CDR3 region: CASSLRSGLATNEKLFF. CDR3 DNA: TGTGCCAGCAGCTTAAGGTCAGGGTTGGCGACTAATGAAAAACTGTTTTTT.

This rearrangement joins TRBV21-1 to TRBJ1-1; the table's D call, TRBD1, was not checked against the DNA. TRBV21-1 is given as a pseudogene. The CDR3 runs to 16 residues. The CDR3 sequence is CASSKAGQGMNTEAFF. The CDR3, as DNA: TGTGCCAGCAGCAAAGCCGGGCAGGGGATGAACACTGAAGCTTTCTTT.

The CDR3 loop reads CASSDQFNNEQFF. The DNA of the CDR3 is TGTGCCAGCAGTGACCAGTTTAACAATGAGCAGTTCTTC. The chain has TRBV6-4 and TRBJ2-1, with D unclear. Trimming left V 2 bases short and J 5 bases short, with 7 bases between. CDR3 length equals 13 residues. Per germline, CDR1 MRHNA and CDR2 SNTAGT.

The chain carries TRBV19 and TRBJ2-5; D might be TRBD2 (5 bases). The CDR3 consists of 15 residues. Trimming took 5 bases from V and 3 from J, leaving 16 bases between them. Germline values: CDR1 LNHDA, CDR2 SQIVND (reference sequence). In DNA, the CDR3 is TGTGCCAGTAGTCTTCATGAGGCGGGCGAAGAGACCCAGTACTTC. Protein sequence: CASSLHEAGEETQYF.

The V gene is TRBV5-4, the J gene TRBJ2-6; D uncertain. This CDR3 has 17 amino acids. Germline V gene data show CDR1 as SGHNT and CDR2 as YYREEE (reference sequence). The ends were cut back, 4 bases at V and 0 bases at J, with 14 bases in the middle. CDR3 nucleotide sequence: TGTGCCAGCAGCCGGCTGACTCCCTCCTCTGGGGCCAACGTCCTGACTTTC. It yields the protein CASSRLTPSSGANVLTF.

This chain joins TRBV19 and TRBJ2-2; TRBD1 aligns across 9 bases. The CDR3 spans 17 residues. The ends lost 5 bases at V and 5 bases at J; junction bases unmatched: 12. Germline V lookup: CDR1 LNHDA, CDR2 SQIVND (reference sequence). The CDR3 region is CASSDLTGGQGTGELFF. In DNA, the CDR3 is TGTGCCAGTAGTGATCTTACTGGGGGACAGGGTACCGGGGAGCTGTTTTTT.

The chain has TRBV28 and TRBJ1-4; D remains unclear. CDR1 and CDR2 from the germline V gene are MDHEN and SYDVKM. The CDR3 has 12 amino acids. Trimming removed 1 base from V and 6 bases from J, with 3 bases in between. In nucleotides, the CDR3 is TGTGCCAGCAGTTTATTAGATGAAAAACTGTTTTTT. It yields the protein CASSLLDEKLFF.

V is TRBV11-2 and J is TRBJ1-4; 10 bases are shared with TRBD1. This CDR3 has 15 residues. Germline V CDR1 and CDR2: SGHAT, FQNNGV. V dropped 5 bases and J dropped 8; count of bases not matched to a gene: 8. The CDR3 DNA reads as TGTGCCAGCAGCCTCGGACAGGGGGTTACCGAAAAACTGTTTTTT. Encoded protein: CASSLGQGVTEKLFF.

The chain links TRBV27 to TRBJ1-5, with TRBD1 as a possible D gene (6 bases). The CDR3 is made up of 15 amino acids. Germline V gene data show CDR1 as MNHEY and CDR2 as SMNVEV (reference sequence). The germline V and J ends were trimmed by 5 bases and 2 bases, with 13 bases remaining between them. In DNA, the CDR3 is TGTGCCAGCAGTGCAGGGGCGGTGGGCAATCAGCCCCAGCATTTT. Residues: CASSAGAVGNQPQHF.